The rows below give T cell receptor beta chains drawn from one sample of a study of T cells after posttransplantation cyclophosphamide. TCRdb keeps only in-frame clones here, not all; method: immunoSEQ multiplex PCR. The sample holds roughly 34,000 clones, and no clone turns up only once. Sequencing was performed on PBMCs. The receptors were sampled from a woman aged 30 to 39 in good health and a related stem cell transplant donor. Each CDR3 is given with its conserved first and last residue. Fields, in order: J gene, V gene, D gene, clone size, CDR3 DNA, CDR3 protein. The D gene is left open where the match is weak. The size entry is marked missing in some rows and otherwise reads once, few, many or a size class.

TRBJ1-1 | TRBV28 | NA | many | TGTGCCAGCAGTTGGGGGGGAGGGGTGAACACTGAAGCTTTCTTT | CASSWGGGVNTEAFF
TRBJ2-5 | TRBV19 | TRBD1 | NA | TGTGCCAGTAGTGAACAGGGGGGTACAGGCGAGACCCAGTACTTC | CASSEQGGTGETQYF
TRBJ2-3 | TRBV7-2 | NA | many | TGTGCCAGCAGTCAGGGGGACTTCAGCACAGATACGCAGTATTTT | CASSQGDFSTDTQYF
TRBJ1-2 | TRBV28 | NA | many | TGTGCCAGCAGTTTAAACAGGATCGGAGGCTACACCTTC | CASSLNRIGGYTF
TRBJ2-1 | TRBV19 | TRBD2 | many | TGTGCCAGTAGGAGTGTCTTTCGAGCGGGGGGCCCCTACAATGAGCAGTTCTTC | CASRSVFRAGGPYNEQFF
TRBJ2-2 | TRBV12-3/TRBV12-4 | TRBD1 | many | TGTGCCAGCAGTCCGGACAGGGATACCGGGGAGCTGTTTTTT | CASSPDRDTGELFF
TRBJ2-7 | TRBV18 | NA | many | TGTGCCAGCTCACCACGGGGGGTTCTCGACGAGCAGTACTTC | CASSPRGVLDEQYF
TRBJ1-3 | TRBV7-7 | NA | many | TGTGCCAGCAGCTTAGGACATTCGGCTGGAAACACCATATATTTT | CASSLGHSAGNTIYF
TRBJ2-3 | TRBV6-2/TRBV6-3 | NA | many | TGTGCCAGCAGTTCCTTAAGCGGGCGCCTTTCAGATACGCAGTATTTT | CASSSLSGRLSDTQYF
TRBJ1-5 | TRBV5-6 | NA | many | TGTGCCAGCAGCCGGACACTGTATAGCAATCAGCCCCAGCATTTT | CASSRTLYSNQPQHF
TRBJ2-3 | TRBV24-1 | TRBD2 | few | TGTGCCACCAGTACCCGAGCGGGGAAAGATACGCAGTATTTT | CATSTRAGKDTQYF
TRBJ1-5 | TRBV2 | TRBD1 | many | TGTGCCAGCGCGGACAGGGGGCCTCAGCCCCAGCATTTT | CASADRGPQPQHF
TRBJ2-3 | TRBV5-1 | TRBD2 | few | TGCGCCAGCAGCCCCGGGACTAGCCTCGATACGCAGTATTTT | CASSPGTSLDTQYF
TRBJ1-1 | TRBV6-4 | TRBD1 | many | TGTGCCAGCAGCGCAGGGGGCGCTGGTGAAGCTTTCTTT | CASSAGGAGEAFF
TRBJ2-1 | TRBV4-3 | TRBD1 | few | TGCGCCAGCAGCCAAGGGCCGGGACAGGGCCAAGCAGATGAGCAGTTCTTC | CASSQGPGQGQADEQFF
TRBJ2-1 | TRBV10-1 | TRBD2 | few | TGCGCCAGCAGTGAGTCGGGAAGCGGGGGATACAATGAGCAGTTCTTC | CASSESGSGGYNEQFF
TRBJ1-5 | TRBV6-2/TRBV6-3 | TRBD1 | many | TGTGCCAGCAGACACCGGGACAGGGGTAGCAATCAGCCCCAGCATTTT | CASRHRDRGSNQPQHF
TRBJ1-1 | TRBV7-9 | NA | many | TGTGCCAGCAGCCCTTTACAGGGTGAACGGACTGAAGCTTTCTTT | CASSPLQGERTEAFF
TRBJ2-5 | TRBV20-1 | NA | few | TGCAGTGTACAGGGAGAAGAGACCCAGTACTTC | CSVQGEETQYF
TRBJ2-5 | TRBV11-3 | TRBD2 | many | TGTGCCAGCAGCTTATGGGCGGGGGACCAAGAGACCCAGTACTTC | CASSLWAGDQETQYF
TRBJ1-5 | TRBV15 | NA | many | TGTGCCACCAGCAGGAACCGGGGTAGGGGCAATCAGCCCCAGCATTTT | CATSRNRGRGNQPQHF
TRBJ2-3 | TRBV7-2 | NA | many | TGTGCCAGCAGATTAGGGGTCACGGGGGGCGGCGCAGATACGCAGTATTTT | CASRLGVTGGGADTQYF
TRBJ2-3 | TRBV11-3 | NA | NA | TGTGCCAGCAGCTCAGGGGCGGTCCAGTGGGATACGCAGTATTTT | CASSSGAVQWDTQYF
TRBJ1-2 | TRBV19 | TRBD1 | many | TGTGCCAGTAGGGGGGACAGGGGAGACAACTATGGCTACACCTTC | CASRGDRGDNYGYTF
TRBJ2-3 | TRBV5-5 | NA | many | TGTGCCAGCAGCCGAGCGGCTACCTTTAGCACAGATACGCAGTATTTT | CASSRAATFSTDTQYF
TRBJ2-3 | TRBV7-6 | TRBD2 | many | TGTGCCAGCAGCTTTAGCGGGGGCACAGATACGCAGTATTTT | CASSFSGGTDTQYF
TRBJ2-1 | TRBV12-3/TRBV12-4 | TRBD1 | many | TGTGCCAGCAGTTTCGGACAGGGGGCATCCTACAATGAGCAGTTCTTC | CASSFGQGASYNEQFF
TRBJ2-6 | TRBV6-2/TRBV6-3 | NA | many | TGTGCCAGCAGGCGTCAGGGAGTTGAAACTCTTGCCAACGTCCTGACTTTC | CASRRQGVETLANVLTF
TRBJ1-2 | TRBV30 | NA | few | TGTGCCTGGAAGCAGGAGTTAAACTATGGCTACACCTTC | CAWKQELNYGYTF
TRBJ2-1 | TRBV10-2 | TRBD2 | many | TGCGCCAGCAGAAGGACTAGAAACAATGAGCAGTTCTTC | CASRRTRNNEQFF
TRBJ2-1 | TRBV19 | TRBD2 | many | TGTGCCAGTAGCCTAGCGGGGGGGCCCTACAATGAGCAGTTCTTC | CASSLAGGPYNEQFF
TRBJ1-1 | TRBV5-8 | NA | few | TGTGCCAGCAGCTTTACTGCGTCTCTTGAAGCTTTCTTT | CASSFTASLEAFF
TRBJ2-7 | TRBV7-9 | TRBD2 | many | TGTGCCAGCAGCCCACCGGGCTTTCAGCGGGGCTCCTACGAGCAGTACTTC | CASSPPGFQRGSYEQYF
TRBJ1-3 | TRBV4-3 | NA | many | TGCGCCAGCAGCCAAGATTATTACAGGGCTGGAAACACCATATATTTT | CASSQDYYRAGNTIYF
TRBJ2-5 | TRBV5-8 | NA | many | TGTGCCAGCAGCTTGGACCCCAGACAAGAGACCCAGTACTTC | CASSLDPRQETQYF
TRBJ1-2 | TRBV23-1 | NA | many | TGCGCCAGCAGACAGGGCCGCGGCTACACCTTC | CASRQGRGYTF
TRBJ1-4 | TRBV6-6 | TRBD1 | many | TGTGCCAGCAGTTGGACAGGGGGCGGTAATGAAAAACTGTTTTTT | CASSWTGGGNEKLFF
TRBJ2-1 | TRBV18 | NA | many | TGTGCCAGCTCACCGGGGCATGCGCGGATCAATGAGCAGTTCTTC | CASSPGHARINEQFF
TRBJ1-2 | TRBV12-3/TRBV12-4 | TRBD1 | many | TGTGCCAGCAGTCCGAGACAGGGGGCGGGCTACACCTTC | CASSPRQGAGYTF
TRBJ2-1 | TRBV7-6 | TRBD2 | many | TGTGCCAGCAGCTTAGGGGGGGGATTAGCGCTCAATGAGCAGTTCTTC | CASSLGGGLALNEQFF
TRBJ1-6 | TRBV14 | TRBD1 | many | TGTGCCAGCAGCCCCCGACAGGGAGTAGGGTCACCCCTCCACTTT | CASSPRQGVGSPLHF
TRBJ2-7 | TRBV5-6 | NA | many | TGTGCCAGCAGCCAAGGACAGAAGCAGTACTTC | CASSQGQKQYF
TRBJ2-7 | TRBV28 | TRBD2 | many | TGTGCCAGCAGTTCGGGGGGGACCTCCTACGAGCAGTACTTC | CASSSGGTSYEQYF
TRBJ2-3 | TRBV5-1 | TRBD2 | few | TGCGCCAGCAGCTTGTTATCGGCGGGACTAGCGGGAAAAAAATACCTCCCAGATACGCAGTATTTT | CASSLLSAGLAGKKYLPDTQYF
TRBJ1-2 | TRBV6-2/TRBV6-3 | TRBD1 | many | TGTGCCAGCAAAGAGGACAGGGCGGGCTACACCTTC | CASKEDRAGYTF
TRBJ2-1 | TRBV2 | NA | many | TGTGCCAGCATCCCTCGGGGATCGGGGAATGAGCAGTTCTTC | CASIPRGSGNEQFF
TRBJ1-1 | TRBV9 | NA | many | TGTGCCAGCAGCGTTAGGGACTCTAACACTGAAGCTTTCTTT | CASSVRDSNTEAFF
TRBJ1-2 | TRBV6-2/TRBV6-3 | NA | many | TGTGCCAGCAGTTACTTAATCGGTGGCGGGGACGGCTACACCTTC | CASSYLIGGGDGYTF
TRBJ1-1 | TRBV6-2/TRBV6-3 | NA | many | TGTGCCAGCAGTTACTCGATTTCTGCGATGAACACTGAAGCTTTCTTT | CASSYSISAMNTEAFF
TRBJ2-2 | TRBV28 | TRBD1 | many | TGTGCCAGCTGGGACAGGGGAGGATCCGGGGAGCTGTTTTTT | CASWDRGGSGELFF
TRBJ2-7 | TRBV5-6 | NA | many | TGTGCCAGCAGCTACACAGGGCGCGAGCAGTACTTC | CASSYTGREQYF
TRBJ2-7 | TRBV5-4 | NA | many | TGTGCCAGCAGCCCTCGACTAGACGCCTACGAGCAGTACTTC | CASSPRLDAYEQYF
TRBJ2-3 | TRBV30 | NA | NA | TGTGCCTGGAGTGTACCGCCCGGGGATACGCAGTATTTT | CAWSVPPGDTQYF
TRBJ2-5 | TRBV5-1 | TRBD2 | few | TGCGCCAGCACACCTCCTCTAAAGCGGGGGGTGGGAGAGACCCAGTACTTC | CASTPPLKRGVGETQYF
TRBJ1-2 | TRBV27 | NA | NA | TGTGCCAGCAGTCGGACAGCCGCTTATGGCTACACCTTC | CASSRTAAYGYTF